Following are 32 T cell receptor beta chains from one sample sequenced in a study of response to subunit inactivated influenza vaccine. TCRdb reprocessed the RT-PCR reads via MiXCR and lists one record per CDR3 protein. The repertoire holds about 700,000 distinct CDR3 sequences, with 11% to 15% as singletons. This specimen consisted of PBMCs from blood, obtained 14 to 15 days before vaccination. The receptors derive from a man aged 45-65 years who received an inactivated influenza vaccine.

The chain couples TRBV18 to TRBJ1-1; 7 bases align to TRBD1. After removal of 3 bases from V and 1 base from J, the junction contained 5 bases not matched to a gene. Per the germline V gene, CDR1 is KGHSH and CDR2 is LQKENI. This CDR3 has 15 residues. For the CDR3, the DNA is TGTGCCAGCTCACCGAACAGGGGAGAGAACACTGAAGCTTTCTTT. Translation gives CASSPNRGENTEAFF.

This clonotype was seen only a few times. The CDR3 loop is CASSYILGRELYEQYF. In nucleotides, the CDR3 is TGTGCCAGCAGTTACATTCTAGGCAGAGAACTTTACGAGCAGTACTTC. The J gene is TRBJ2-7, the V gene TRBV6-2 or TRBV6-3; D is uncertain. The CDR3 runs to 16 residues. V was cut by 2 bases and J by 4 bases, with 18 bases left in between. Germline CDR1 MNHEY, CDR2 SVGEGT.

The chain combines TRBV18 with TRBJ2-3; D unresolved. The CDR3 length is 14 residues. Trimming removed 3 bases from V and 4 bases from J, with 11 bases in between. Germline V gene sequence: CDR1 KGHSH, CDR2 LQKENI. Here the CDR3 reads CASSPLGMADTQYF. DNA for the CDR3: TGTGCCAGCTCACCGCTTGGGATGGCAGATACGCAGTATTTT.

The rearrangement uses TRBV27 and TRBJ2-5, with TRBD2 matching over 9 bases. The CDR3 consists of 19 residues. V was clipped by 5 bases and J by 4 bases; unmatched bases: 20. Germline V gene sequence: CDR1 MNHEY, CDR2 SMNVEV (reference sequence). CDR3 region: CASSPIPGLALEGPETQYF. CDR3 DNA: TGTGCCAGCAGTCCGATCCCGGGACTAGCCTTAGAGGGGCCAGAGACCCAGTACTTC.

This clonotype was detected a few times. The DNA for the CDR3 is TGTGCCAGCAGATCAAGTTTCTACGAGCAGTACTTC. It specifies CASRSSFYEQYF. This chain links TRBV6-5 with TRBJ2-7; D ambiguous. The germline CDR1 and CDR2 sequences are MNHEY and SVGAGI. This CDR3 has 12 amino acids. V was shortened by 6 bases and J by 3 bases, with 9 bases between the two germline ends.

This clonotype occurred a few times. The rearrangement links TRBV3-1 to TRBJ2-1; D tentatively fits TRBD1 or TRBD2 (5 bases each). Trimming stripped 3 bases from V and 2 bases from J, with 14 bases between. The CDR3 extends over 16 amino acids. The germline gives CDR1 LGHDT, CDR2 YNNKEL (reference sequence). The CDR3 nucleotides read TGTGCCAGCAGCCACTTACGGGACCCACCCTACAATGAGCAGTTCTTC. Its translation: CASSHLRDPPYNEQFF.

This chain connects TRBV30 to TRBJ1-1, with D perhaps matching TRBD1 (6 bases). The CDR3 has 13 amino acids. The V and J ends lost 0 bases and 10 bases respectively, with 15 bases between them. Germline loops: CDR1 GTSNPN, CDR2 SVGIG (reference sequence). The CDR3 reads CAWSVGTGQRAFF. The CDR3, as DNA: TGTGCCTGGAGTGTTGGTACTGGACAGAGAGCTTTCTTT.

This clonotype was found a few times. The CDR3, as DNA: TGCGCCAGCAGCCAAGGAGTTTTAGCGCCAGATACGCAGTATTTT. The encoded protein is CASSQGVLAPDTQYF. The chain has TRBV4-3 and TRBJ2-3; the D gene is possibly TRBD2 (5 bases). The germline V gene encodes CDR1 LGHNA and CDR2 YSLEER. V lost 1 base and J 4 bases, leaving 12 bases between the germline ends. This CDR3 region has 15 residues.

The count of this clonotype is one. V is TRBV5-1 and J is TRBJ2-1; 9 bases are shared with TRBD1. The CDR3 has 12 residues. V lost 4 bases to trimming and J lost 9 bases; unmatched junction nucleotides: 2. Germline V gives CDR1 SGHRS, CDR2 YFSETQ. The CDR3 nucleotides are TGCGCCAGCAGCAAGACAGGGGGTGAGCAGTTCTTC. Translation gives CASSKTGGEQFF.

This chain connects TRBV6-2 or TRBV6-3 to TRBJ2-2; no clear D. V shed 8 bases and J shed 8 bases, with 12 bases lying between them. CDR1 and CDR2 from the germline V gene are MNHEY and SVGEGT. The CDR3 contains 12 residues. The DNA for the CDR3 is TGTGCCAGCCGACTGGTGGTAGGGGAGCTGTTTTTT. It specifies CASRLVVGELFF.

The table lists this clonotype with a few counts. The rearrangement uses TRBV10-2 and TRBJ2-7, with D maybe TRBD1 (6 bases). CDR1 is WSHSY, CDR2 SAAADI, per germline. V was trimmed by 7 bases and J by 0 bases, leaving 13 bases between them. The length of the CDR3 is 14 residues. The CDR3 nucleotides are TGCGCCAGCACGGACAGCCGGGACTCCTACGAGCAGTACTTC. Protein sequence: CASTDSRDSYEQYF.

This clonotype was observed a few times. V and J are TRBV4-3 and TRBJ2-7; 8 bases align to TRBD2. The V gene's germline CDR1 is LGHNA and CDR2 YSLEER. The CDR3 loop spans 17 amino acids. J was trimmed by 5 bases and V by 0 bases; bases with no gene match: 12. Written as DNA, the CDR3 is TGCGCCAGCAGCCAAGATATTGGGACTAGTTTTATCCACGAGCAGTACTTC. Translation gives CASSQDIGTSFIHEQYF.

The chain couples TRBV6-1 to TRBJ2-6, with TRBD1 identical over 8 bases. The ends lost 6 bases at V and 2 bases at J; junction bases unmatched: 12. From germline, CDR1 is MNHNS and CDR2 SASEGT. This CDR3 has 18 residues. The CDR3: CASSPFGQGWTGANVLTF. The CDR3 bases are TGTGCCAGCAGCCCCTTCGGACAGGGTTGGACTGGGGCCAACGTCCTGACTTTC.

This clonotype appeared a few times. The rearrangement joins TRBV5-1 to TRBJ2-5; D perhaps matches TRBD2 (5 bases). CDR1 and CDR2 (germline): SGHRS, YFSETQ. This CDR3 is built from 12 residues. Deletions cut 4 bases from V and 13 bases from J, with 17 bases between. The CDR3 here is CASSPPDRLWYF. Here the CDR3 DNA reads TGCGCCAGCAGCCCCCCAGATAGACTATGGTACTTC.

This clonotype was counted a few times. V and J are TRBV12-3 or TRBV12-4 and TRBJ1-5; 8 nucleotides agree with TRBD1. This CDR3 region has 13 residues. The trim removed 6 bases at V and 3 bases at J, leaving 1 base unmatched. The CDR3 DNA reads TGTGCCAGCAGGGGACAGGTCAATCAGCCCCAGCATTTT. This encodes CASRGQVNQPQHF.

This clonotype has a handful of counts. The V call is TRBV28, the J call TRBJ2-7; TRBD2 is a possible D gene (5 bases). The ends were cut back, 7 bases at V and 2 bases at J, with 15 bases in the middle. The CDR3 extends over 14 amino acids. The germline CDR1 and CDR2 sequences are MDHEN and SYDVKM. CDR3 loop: CASKTGSTPYEQYF. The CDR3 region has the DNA TGTGCCAGCAAAACGGGATCGACCCCCTACGAGCAGTACTTC.

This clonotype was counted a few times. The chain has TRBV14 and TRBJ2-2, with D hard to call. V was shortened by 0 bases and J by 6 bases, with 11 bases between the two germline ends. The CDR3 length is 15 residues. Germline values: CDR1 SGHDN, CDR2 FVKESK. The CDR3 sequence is CASSQDLSRAGELFF. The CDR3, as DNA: TGTGCCAGCAGCCAAGACCTCTCTCGGGCCGGGGAGCTGTTTTTT.

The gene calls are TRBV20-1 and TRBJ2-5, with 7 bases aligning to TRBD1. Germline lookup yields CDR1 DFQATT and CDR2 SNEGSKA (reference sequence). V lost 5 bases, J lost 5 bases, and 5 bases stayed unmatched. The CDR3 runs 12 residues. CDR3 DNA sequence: TGCAGTGCTTACAGACAGGGTGAGACCCAGTACTTC. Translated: CSAYRQGETQYF.

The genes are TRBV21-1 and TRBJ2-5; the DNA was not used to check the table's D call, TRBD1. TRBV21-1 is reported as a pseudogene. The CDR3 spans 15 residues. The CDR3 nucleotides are TGTGCCAGCAGCAAAGGAGGGGCCAGGGAAGAGACCCAGTACTTC. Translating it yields CASSKGGAREETQYF.

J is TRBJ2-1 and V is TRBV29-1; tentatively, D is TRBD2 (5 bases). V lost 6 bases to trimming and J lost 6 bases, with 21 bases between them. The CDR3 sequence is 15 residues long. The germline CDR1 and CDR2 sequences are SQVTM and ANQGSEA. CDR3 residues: CSVERYTGSGNEQFF. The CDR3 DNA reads TGCAGCGTGGAGAGGTATACGGGGTCGGGCAATGAGCAGTTCTTC.

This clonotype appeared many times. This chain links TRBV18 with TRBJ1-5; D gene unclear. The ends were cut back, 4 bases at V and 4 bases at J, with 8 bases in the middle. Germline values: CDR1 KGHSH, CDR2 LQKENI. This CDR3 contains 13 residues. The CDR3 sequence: CASSLQENQPQHF. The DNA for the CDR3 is TGTGCCAGCTCACTCCAGGAAAATCAGCCCCAGCATTTT.

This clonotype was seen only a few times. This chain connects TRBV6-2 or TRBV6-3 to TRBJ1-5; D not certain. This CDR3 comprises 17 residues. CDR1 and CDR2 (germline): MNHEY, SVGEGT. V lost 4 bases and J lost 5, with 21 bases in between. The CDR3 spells CASSSGLPTRQHQPQHF. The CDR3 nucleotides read TGTGCCAGCAGTTCCGGGCTCCCTACCCGGCAGCATCAGCCCCAGCATTTT.

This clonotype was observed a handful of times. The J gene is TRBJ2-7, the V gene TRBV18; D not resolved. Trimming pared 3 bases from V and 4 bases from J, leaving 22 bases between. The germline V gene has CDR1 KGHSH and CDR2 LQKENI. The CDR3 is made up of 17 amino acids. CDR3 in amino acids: CASSPVADLPDFYEQYF. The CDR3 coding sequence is TGTGCCAGCTCACCGGTTGCGGACCTCCCCGATTTTTACGAGCAGTACTTC.

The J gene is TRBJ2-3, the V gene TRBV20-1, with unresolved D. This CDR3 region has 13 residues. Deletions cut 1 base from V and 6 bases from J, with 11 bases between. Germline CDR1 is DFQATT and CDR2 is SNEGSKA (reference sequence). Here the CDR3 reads CSARAPLGDTQYF. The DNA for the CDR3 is TGCAGTGCTAGAGCCCCTCTTGGGGATACGCAGTATTTT.

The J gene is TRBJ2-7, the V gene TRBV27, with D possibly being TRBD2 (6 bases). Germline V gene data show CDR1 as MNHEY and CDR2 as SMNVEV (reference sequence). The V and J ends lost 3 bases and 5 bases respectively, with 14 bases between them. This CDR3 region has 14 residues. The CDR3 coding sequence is TGTGCCAGCAGTTTTACGGGACTCTACCACGAGCAGTACTTC. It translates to CASSFTGLYHEQYF.

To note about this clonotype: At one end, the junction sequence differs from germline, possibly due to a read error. CDR3 amino acids: CAISTGQGNEQYF. The CDR3 DNA follows: TGTGCCATCAGCACCGGACAGGGAAACGAGCAGTACTTC. The chain uses TRBV7-9 and TRBJ2-7; 8 positions match TRBD1. The germline CDR1 and CDR2 sequences are SEHNR and FQNEAQ (reference sequence). The CDR3 is 13 residues long.

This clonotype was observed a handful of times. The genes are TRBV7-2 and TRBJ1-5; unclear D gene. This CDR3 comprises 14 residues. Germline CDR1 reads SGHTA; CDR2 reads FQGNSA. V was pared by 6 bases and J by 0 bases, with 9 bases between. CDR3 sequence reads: CASSLVVSNQPQHF. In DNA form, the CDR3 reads TGTGCCAGCAGTCTCGTCGTTAGCAATCAGCCCCAGCATTTT.

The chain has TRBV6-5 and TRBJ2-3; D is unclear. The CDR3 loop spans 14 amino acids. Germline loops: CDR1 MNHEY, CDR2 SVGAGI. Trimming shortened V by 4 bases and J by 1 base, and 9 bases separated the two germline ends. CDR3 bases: TGTGCCAGCAGTTTCTCCGAGGGCACAGATACGCAGTATTTT. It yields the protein CASSFSEGTDTQYF.

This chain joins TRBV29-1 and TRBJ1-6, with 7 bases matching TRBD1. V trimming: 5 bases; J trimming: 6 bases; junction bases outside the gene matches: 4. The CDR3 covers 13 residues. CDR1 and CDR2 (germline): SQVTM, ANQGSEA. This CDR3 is CSVRDRANSPLHF. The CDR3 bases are TGCAGCGTTCGAGACAGGGCTAATTCACCCCTCCACTTT.

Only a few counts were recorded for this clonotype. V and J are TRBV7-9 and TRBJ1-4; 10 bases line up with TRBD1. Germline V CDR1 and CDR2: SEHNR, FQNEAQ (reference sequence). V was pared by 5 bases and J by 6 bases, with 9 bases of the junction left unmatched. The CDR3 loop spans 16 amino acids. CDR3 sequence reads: CASSPFKGQGYEKLFF. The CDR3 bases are TGTGCCAGCAGCCCCTTTAAGGGACAGGGGTATGAAAAACTGTTTTTT.

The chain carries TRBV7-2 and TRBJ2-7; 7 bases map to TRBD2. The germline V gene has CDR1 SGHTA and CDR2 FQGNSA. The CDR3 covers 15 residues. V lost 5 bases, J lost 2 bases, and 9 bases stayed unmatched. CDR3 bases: TGTGCCAGCAGCGTGAGGGCTAGCGGCCCCTACGAGCAGTACTTC. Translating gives CASSVRASGPYEQYF.

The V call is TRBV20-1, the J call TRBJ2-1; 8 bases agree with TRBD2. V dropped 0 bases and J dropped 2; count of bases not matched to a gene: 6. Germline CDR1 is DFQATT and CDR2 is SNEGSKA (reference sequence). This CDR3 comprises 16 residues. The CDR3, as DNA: TGCAGTGCTAGAGAACCAAGCGGGAGAGCCTACAATGAGCAGTTCTTC. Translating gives CSAREPSGRAYNEQFF.